This TCR beta chain is from a study of radiotherapy plus CTLA-4 blockade in lung cancer. Regarding the study as a whole: Among blood TCR repertoires after radiotherapy plus ipilimumab, tumor-derived clones expanded. Response was reportedly best predicted by early blood T cell clone dynamics, with interferon-beta.

Of note for this clone: Its antigen is not identified.

The germline V gene encodes CDR1 SGHRS and CDR2 YFSETQ. V was clipped by 0 bases and J by 3 bases, with 3 bases between them. This CDR3 contains 13 residues. TCRdb's copy holds only in-frame clones and misses some; the assay was immunoSEQ multiplex PCR. Of 32,000 or so clones listed, around 70% are singletons. The TCR originated in a human donor with non-small cell lung cancer that progressed on radiotherapy plus ipilimumab. V is TRBV5-1 and J is TRBJ2-2, with D unclear. This specimen was peripheral blood, taken from a patient treated with radiotherapy plus ipilimumab. The CDR3 bases are TGCGCCAGCAGCTTGGGGCACACCGGGGAGCTGTTTTTT. It yields the protein CASSLGHTGELFF.